The 27 T cell receptor beta chains listed next were all sequenced from one sample in a study of metastatic and nonmetastatic thyroid tumors. Every patient was untreated before thyroid surgery. TCRdb redid the clone calls on the PCR reads using MiXCR. Of around 14,000 clones listed, 24% are singletons. The sample taken for sequencing was tumor tissue. The source of these receptors is a female donor with papillary thyroid cancer or a benign thyroid nodule (not recorded which). Some clones in this sample may be carry-over from other donors' samples.

The chain has TRBV6-1 and TRBJ1-2, with D maybe TRBD1 (5 bases). The CDR3 spans 14 residues. CDR1 and CDR2 (germline): MNHNS, SASEGT. V was pared by 6 bases and J by 1 base, with 12 bases between. Here the CDR3 DNA reads TGTGCCAGCAGGCACAACAGGAATAACTATGGCTACACCTTC. Its protein product is CASRHNRNNYGYTF.

In its sample, this clone ranks as medium-sized. The chain is built from TRBV14 and TRBJ2-2; TRBD2 aligns across 14 bases. V dropped 3 bases and J dropped 2; count of bases not matched to a gene: 5. CDR1 and CDR2 from the germline V gene are SGHDN and FVKESK. There are 18 residues in the CDR3. CDR3 nucleotide sequence: TGTGCCAGCAGCCAGATGGGACTAGCGGGGGTAAACACCGGGGAGCTGTTTTTT. This sequence encodes CASSQMGLAGVNTGELFF.

To note about this clone: Sequence at one end of the junction differs from germline and may be a read error. The sample contains more than one DNA sequence encoding this CDR3. The rearrangement joins TRBV6-1 to TRBJ2-7, with 8 bases identical to TRBD2. Germline V CDR1 and CDR2: MNHNS, SASEGT. CDR3 length: 14 residues. CDR3 loop: CASKGSGGPYEQYF. CDR3 DNA sequence: TGTGCCAGCAAGGGTTCGGGAGGGCCCTACGAGCAGTACTTT.

There are many counts of this clone. The J gene is TRBJ2-2, the V gene TRBV20-1, with 12 bases fitting TRBD2. The trim removed 5 bases at V and 4 bases at J, leaving 11 bases unmatched. In germline, CDR1 is DFQATT, CDR2 SNEGSKA (reference sequence). The CDR3 extends over 17 amino acids. The CDR3 DNA is TGCAGTGCTGGACCGACTAGCGGGAGAGGGGTCACCGGGGAGCTGTTTTTT. Translation: CSAGPTSGRGVTGELFF.

V gene TRBV9 combines with J gene TRBJ1-2; D is undetermined. This CDR3 region has 12 residues. V was clipped by 3 bases and J by 8 bases, with 11 bases between them. Germline V gene sequence: CDR1 SGDLS, CDR2 YYNGEE. The CDR3 spells CASSASGLGYTF. The CDR3 coding sequence is TGTGCCAGCAGCGCCTCGGGGTTAGGCTACACCTTC. Looking up the rest from reference TRBV9 and TRBJ1-2 gives the full variable domain: DSGVTQTPKHLITATGQRVTLRCSPRSGDLSVYWYQQSLDQGLQFLIQYYNGEERAKGNILERFSAQQFPDLHSELNLSSLELGDSALYFCASSASGLGYTFGSGTRLTVV.

As for this clone: At one end, the junction sequence differs from germline, possibly due to a read error. J is TRBJ1-2 and V is TRBV24-1, with 7 bases matching TRBD1. Looked up from germline, CDR1 is KGHDR and CDR2 is SFDVKD. The CDR3 extends over 13 amino acids. The CDR3 sequence: CSTSEDTGVGYTF. For the CDR3, the DNA is TGTTCCACCAGTGAAGATACAGGGGTTGGCTACACCTTC.

In this sample, this clone turned up many times. This chain links TRBV7-2 with TRBJ2-3; 13 nucleotides agree with TRBD2. Germline values: CDR1 SGHTA, CDR2 FQGNSA. J was trimmed by 0 bases and V by 5 bases; bases with no gene match: 8. The CDR3 is made up of 18 amino acids. CDR3 region: CASSPGTSGARSTDTQYF. In nucleotides, the CDR3 is TGTGCCAGCAGCCCGGGGACTAGCGGGGCCAGAAGCACAGATACGCAGTATTTT.

Comments on this clone: At one end, the junction sequence differs from germline, possibly due to a read error. The J gene is TRBJ1-5, the V gene TRBV6-1; D gene uncertain. Per germline, CDR1 MNHNS and CDR2 SASEGT. CDR3 size: 13 residues. For the CDR3, the DNA is TGTGCCAGCCGGACCGGCGTCAATCAGCCCCAGCATTTC. Its protein is CASRTGVNQPQHF.

This rearrangement joins TRBV6-1 to TRBJ1-2; 7 bases are shared with TRBD1. CDR1 and CDR2 from the germline V gene are MNHNS and SASEGT. V trimming: 1 base; J trimming: 3 bases; junction bases outside the gene matches: 8. The CDR3 runs to 16 residues. Written as DNA, the CDR3 is TGTGCCAGCAGTGAAGAAGGGGGCGGTGGGCACTATGGCTACACCTTC. Translating it yields CASSEEGGGGHYGYTF.

This clone was seen many times. The chain couples TRBV20-1 to TRBJ2-4, with a tentative D call TRBD1 (6 bases). The germline V and J ends were trimmed by 4 bases and 1 base, with 14 bases remaining between them. The germline CDR1 and CDR2 sequences are DFQATT and SNEGSKA (reference sequence). The CDR3 has 15 amino acids. This CDR3 reads CSAIIRGRAKNIQYF. DNA for the CDR3: TGCAGTGCTATCATCAGGGGAAGGGCCAAAAACATTCAGTACTTC.

V is TRBV12-3 or TRBV12-4 and J is TRBJ1-1; D may be TRBD1 (5 bases). Deletions cut 7 bases from V and 4 bases from J, with 16 bases between. This CDR3 region has 14 residues. CDR3 loop: CASMFDTGVTEAFF. CDR3 bases: TGTGCCAGCATGTTTGATACGGGGGTCACTGAAGCTTTCTTT.

This clone is medium-sized (0.01 to 0.1%) by share. The chain has TRBV6-2 or TRBV6-3 and TRBJ2-3, with 9 bases matching TRBD1. With 8 bases clipped from V and 2 bases from J, the junction kept 8 bases outside the gene matches. Germline CDR1 reads MNHEY; CDR2 reads SVGEGT. The CDR3 consists of 15 residues. As DNA, the CDR3 is TGTGCCAGCCGTCGCGGGGACAGGGTCACAGATACGCAGTATTTT. Translated: CASRRGDRVTDTQYF.

The table lists this clone with many counts. The V and J genes are TRBV4-1 and TRBJ1-3; D gene ambiguous. Germline V gene data show CDR1 as MGHRA and CDR2 as YSYEKL. The CDR3 sequence is 17 residues long. V was trimmed by 1 base and J by 0 bases, leaving 13 bases between them. CDR3 DNA: TGCGCCAGCAGCCAAGGGATGAAGGCCAGCTCTGGAAACACCATATATTTT. Residues: CASSQGMKASSGNTIYF.

Within the sample, this clone is medium-sized. This rearrangement joins TRBV3-1 to TRBJ1-2, with TRBD1 identical over 7 bases. Trimming took 4 bases from V and 5 from J; bases not matched to a gene: 1. The V gene's germline CDR1 is LGHDT and CDR2 YNNKEL (reference sequence). The CDR3 has 12 residues. The CDR3 spells CASSLQGYGYTF. Here the CDR3 DNA reads TGTGCCAGCAGCCTACAGGGGTATGGCTACACCTTC.

This chain links TRBV5-6 with TRBJ2-7, with a possible D match to TRBD1 (6 bases). CDR1 SGHDT and CDR2 YYEEEE come from the germline V gene. The CDR3 is 15 amino acids. V gave up 5 bases and J gave up 0 bases, with 15 bases separating them. CDR3 sequence (DNA): TGTGCCAGCAGAGAAGGGACATTGAGCTCCTACGAGCAGTACTTC. This codes for CASREGTLSSYEQYF.

Regarding this clone: Germline is not matched at one junction end, which may reflect a read error. The chain recombines TRBV20-1 with TRBJ2-5, with 8 nucleotides matching TRBD2. The germline gives CDR1 DFQATT, CDR2 SNEGSKA (reference sequence). The CDR3 is made up of 15 amino acids. The CDR3 reads CSARGWVKTSVGTYF. The CDR3 nucleotides are TGCAGTGCCAGAGGATGGGTGAAGACTAGCGTGGGCACGTACTTC.

Ten or more counts support this clone. The chain carries TRBV28 and TRBJ1-2; a possible D gene is TRBD1 (6 bases). Germline V lookup: CDR1 MDHEN, CDR2 SYDVKM. This CDR3 region has 13 residues. V gave up 6 bases and J gave up 8 bases, with 16 bases separating them. The CDR3 sequence is CASSLVGAGGYTF. The DNA for the CDR3 is TGTGCCAGCAGCCTCGTGGGGGCGGGGGGCTACACCTTC.

The chain links TRBV7-9 to TRBJ1-6; weak D call: TRBD1 (6 bases). The germline V and J ends were trimmed by 3 bases and 15 bases, with 15 bases remaining between them. Germline CDR1 reads SEHNR; CDR2 reads FQNEAQ (reference sequence). The CDR3 is 13 amino acids. For the CDR3, the DNA is TGTGCCAGCAGCTTTCCGACAGGCCCAGGCCTCCACTTT. The encoded protein is CASSFPTGPGLHF. Full variable domain (missing parts from reference TRBV7-9 and TRBJ1-6): DTGVSQNPRHKITKRGQNVTFRCDPISEHNRLYWYRQTLGQGPEFLTYFQNEAQLEKSRLLSDRFSAERPKGSFSTLEIQRTEQGDSAMYLCASSFPTGPGLHFGNGTRLTVT.

Turning to this clone: This clone may be a read error of a much larger clone one base away. The sample carries other DNA sequences with the same CDR3. The chain combines TRBV27 with TRBJ2-4; D possibly corresponds to TRBD1 (5 bases). CDR1 MNHEY and CDR2 SMNVEV come from the germline V gene (reference sequence). The CDR3 is 15 residues long. V lost 0 bases to trimming and J lost 5 bases, with 11 bases between them. CDR3 in DNA: TGTGCCAGCAGTTTATCGGGCAGGGTACAAAACATTCAGTACTTC. Residues: CASSLSGRVQNIQYF.

Points on this clone: The missing conserved phenylalanine or tryptophan at the end of this CDR3 makes a read error likely. V usage is TRBV7-6 and J usage is TRBJ2-7; D ambiguous. The germline gives CDR1 SGHVS, CDR2 FNYEAQ. The CDR3 is 14 amino acids. With 4 bases removed from V and 6 bases from J, the gap between germline ends came to 16 bases. The CDR3 coding sequence is TGTGCCAGCAGCTCCCCGACAAGGAGTTGCGAGCAGTACTCC. The encoded protein is CASSSPTRSCEQYS.

This clone was recorded once. The conserved final phenylalanine or tryptophan is absent from the CDR3, which likely points to a read error. V is TRBV7-9 and J is TRBJ2-7; possible D gene TRBD2, 5 bases. Trimming cost V 5 bases and J 4 bases, with 12 bases left between them. The germline V gene has CDR1 SEHNR and CDR2 FQNEAQ (reference sequence). The CDR3 length is 13 residues. CDR3 sequence (DNA): TGTGCCAGCAGCCCCCCCACGGGGTACGAGCAGTACTCC. The encoded protein is CASSPPTGYEQYS.

This clone is deemed medium-sized (0.01 to 0.1%). The V call is TRBV6-6, the J call TRBJ1-1; D gene unclear. The CDR3 consists of 14 residues. The V and J ends lost 1 base and 6 bases respectively, with 12 bases between them. Germline loops: CDR1 MNHNY, CDR2 SVGAGI (reference sequence). CDR3 sequence (DNA): TGTGCCAGCAGTTACTTGGGGATGCGCCCTGAAGCTTTCTTT. This encodes CASSYLGMRPEAFF.

Worth noting for this clone: One end of the junction varies from germline; a read error may be responsible. This sequence joins TRBV27 and TRBJ2-7, with a tentative D call TRBD1 (5 bases). There are 14 residues in the CDR3. Looked up from germline, CDR1 is MNHEY and CDR2 is SMNVEV (reference sequence). The CDR3 protein is CASRMTVHYYEQYF. Here the CDR3 DNA reads TGTGCCAGTCGGATGACAGTCCATTACTACGAGCAATACTTC.

This sequence joins TRBV6-1 and TRBJ1-1; weak D call: TRBD1 (5 bases). CDR3 length: 15 residues. The germline V gene has CDR1 MNHNS and CDR2 SASEGT. Between the trimmed V and J ends, which lost 6 bases and 5 bases, there was a span of 19 bases. Written as DNA, the CDR3 is TGTGCCAGCAGCTATGGACGGGGGGGACGAACTGAAGCTTTCTTT. Its protein product is CASSYGRGGRTEAFF.

By share, this clone counts as medium-sized. This chain links TRBV6-1 with TRBJ1-3; unclear D gene. Germline lookup yields CDR1 MNHNS and CDR2 SASEGT. The V end lost 7 bases, the J end lost 7 bases, and 14 bases lay between the germline ends. This CDR3 comprises 13 residues. CDR3 sequence reads: CASTSHSGNTIYF. The DNA of the CDR3 is TGTGCCAGCACGTCTCATTCCGGGAACACCATATATTTT.

The CDR3 nucleotides are TGTGCCAGCTCGGAGCACGGGAGTGGGTCCTACGAGCAGTACTTC. Its translation is CASSEHGSGSYEQYF. This chain uses TRBV27 with TRBJ2-7; perhaps TRBD2 as D (6 bases). CDR1 MNHEY and CDR2 SMNVEV come from the germline V gene (reference sequence). V lost 8 bases to trimming and J lost 1 base, with 18 bases between them. The CDR3 is made up of 15 amino acids.

With regard to this clone: A much larger clone lies a single base off, so this may be a read error. The chain links TRBV5-5 to TRBJ1-5, with a possible D match to TRBD1 (6 bases). This CDR3 comprises 16 residues. Trimming stripped 4 bases from V and 3 bases from J, with 17 bases between. CDR1 is SGHKS and CDR2 is YYEKEE in the germline V gene (reference sequence). Here the CDR3 DNA reads TGTGCCAGCAGCGAGGATCGACAGGTCCCCAATCAGCCCCAGCATTTT. Amino acids: CASSEDRQVPNQPQHF.